These 2 T cell receptor beta chains were sequenced from one sample in a study of cytomegalovirus exposure and HLA in healthy donors. The PCR made use of 60 Vbeta and 13 Jbeta primers. Generated by immunoSEQ multiplex PCR, the TCRdb table keeps only in-frame clones and is missing some. The sample totals 80,000 to 100,000 clones; its top ten clones hold about 3.4%. The sequenced material came from PBMCs. The receptor source for this set is a woman aged 30 to 39 in good health and CMV-seronegative.

As to this clone: A junction boundary mismatches the germline segment, possibly from a read error. Other DNA sequences within the sample encode an identical CDR3. This rearrangement joins TRBV7-9 to TRBJ2-3; TRBD1 matches 11 bases. Per germline, CDR1 SEHNR and CDR2 FQNEAQ (reference sequence). The CDR3 is 15 amino acids. Here the CDR3 DNA reads TGCGCCAGCAGCTTGGGACAGGGGGAAGTAGATACGCAGTATTTT. Its translation is CASSLGQGEVDTQYF.

The rearrangement joins TRBV28 to TRBJ1-1; no reliable D call. V was trimmed by 2 bases and J by 1 base, leaving 14 bases between them. From germline, CDR1 is MDHEN and CDR2 SYDVKM. CDR3 length: 16 residues. The CDR3 loop is CASSLQQLAPNTEAFF. The CDR3 nucleotides are TGTGCCAGCAGTTTACAGCAACTAGCCCCGAACACTGAAGCTTTCTTT. Supplemented by reference TRBV28 and TRBJ1-1, the full variable domain reads DVKVTQSSRYLVKRTGEKVFLECVQDMDHENMFWYRQDPGLGLRLIYFSYDVKMKEKGDIPEGYSVSREKKERFSLILESASTNQTSMYLCASSLQQLAPNTEAFFGQGTRLTVV.